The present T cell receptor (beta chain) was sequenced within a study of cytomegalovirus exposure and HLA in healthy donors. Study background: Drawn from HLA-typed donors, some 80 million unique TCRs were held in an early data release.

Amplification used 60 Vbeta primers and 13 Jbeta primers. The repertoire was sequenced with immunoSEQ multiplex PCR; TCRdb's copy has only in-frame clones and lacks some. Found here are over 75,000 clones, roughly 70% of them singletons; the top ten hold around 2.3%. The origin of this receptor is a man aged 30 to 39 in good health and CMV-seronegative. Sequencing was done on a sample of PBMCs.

The CDR3 DNA sequence: TGTGCCACGGGACTAGCGGGAGGGTCCTACGAGCAGTACTTC. It encodes CATGLAGGSYEQYF. The gene calls are TRBV25-1 and TRBJ2-7, with 16 bases matching TRBD2. The germline gives CDR1 MGHDK, CDR2 SYGVNS. This CDR3 is 14 amino acids long. V shed 10 bases, J shed 1 base, and the junction held 1 base outside the gene matches.